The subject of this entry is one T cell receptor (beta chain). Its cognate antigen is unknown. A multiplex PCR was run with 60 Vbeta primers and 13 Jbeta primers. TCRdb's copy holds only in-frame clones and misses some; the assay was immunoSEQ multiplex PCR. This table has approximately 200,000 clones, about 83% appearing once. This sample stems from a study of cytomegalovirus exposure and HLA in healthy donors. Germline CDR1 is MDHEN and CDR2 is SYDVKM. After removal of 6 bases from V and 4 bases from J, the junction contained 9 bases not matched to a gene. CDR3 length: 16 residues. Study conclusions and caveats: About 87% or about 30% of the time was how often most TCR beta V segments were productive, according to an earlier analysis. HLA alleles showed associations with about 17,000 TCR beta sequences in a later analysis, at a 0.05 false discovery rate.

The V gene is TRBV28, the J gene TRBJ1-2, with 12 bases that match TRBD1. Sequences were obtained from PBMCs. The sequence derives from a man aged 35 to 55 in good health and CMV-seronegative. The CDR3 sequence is CASSPSGQGAVYGYTF. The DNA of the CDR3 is TGTGCCAGCAGCCCCTCGGGACAGGGGGCGGTCTATGGCTACACCTTC.